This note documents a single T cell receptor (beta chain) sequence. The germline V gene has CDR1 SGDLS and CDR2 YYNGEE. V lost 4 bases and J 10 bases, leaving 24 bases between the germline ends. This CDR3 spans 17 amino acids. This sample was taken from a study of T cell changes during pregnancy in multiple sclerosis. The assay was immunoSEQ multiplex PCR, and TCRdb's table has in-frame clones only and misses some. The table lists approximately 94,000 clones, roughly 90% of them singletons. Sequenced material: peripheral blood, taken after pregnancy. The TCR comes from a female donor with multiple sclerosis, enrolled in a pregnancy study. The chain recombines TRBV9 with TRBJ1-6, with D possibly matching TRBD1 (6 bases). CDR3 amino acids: CASSQFPDSRSGSPLHF. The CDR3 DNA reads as TGTGCCAGCAGCCAATTCCCGGACAGCCGGTCGGGATCACCCCTCCACTTT.